This TCR beta chain appears in the sequencing data of a study of cytomegalovirus exposure and HLA in healthy donors. Study-wide results and caveats: Most TCR sequences were uncommon, yet certain public TCRs appeared in many donors.

CDR1 and CDR2 (germline): SGHRS, YFSETQ. The V gene end was trimmed by 2 bases and the J gene end by 4 bases; junction bases not matched to a gene: 5. The CDR3 spans 14 residues. Primers: 60 Vbeta forward and 13 Jbeta reverse. Original data processing: Some 11 million shared chains were among the approximately 82 million unique TCR beta chains that a later analysis counted. The table came from immunoSEQ multiplex PCR; TCRdb's copy has only in-frame clones and leaves some out. That table is the source of V, J and clone size, and D and trimming were worked out from the DNA. The sample's table shows 90,000 to 150,000 clones. Worth noting for this clone: What it recognizes is unknown. The sample carries other DNA sequences with the same CDR3.

Sequenced material: PBMCs. The chain carries TRBV5-1 and TRBJ1-1; 7 bases map to TRBD1. The TCR originated in a man between 18 and 35 years old in good health and CMV-seronegative. The CDR3 is CASSLWTGSTEAFF. CDR3 bases: TGCGCCAGCAGCTTATGGACAGGTAGCACTGAAGCTTTCTTT.